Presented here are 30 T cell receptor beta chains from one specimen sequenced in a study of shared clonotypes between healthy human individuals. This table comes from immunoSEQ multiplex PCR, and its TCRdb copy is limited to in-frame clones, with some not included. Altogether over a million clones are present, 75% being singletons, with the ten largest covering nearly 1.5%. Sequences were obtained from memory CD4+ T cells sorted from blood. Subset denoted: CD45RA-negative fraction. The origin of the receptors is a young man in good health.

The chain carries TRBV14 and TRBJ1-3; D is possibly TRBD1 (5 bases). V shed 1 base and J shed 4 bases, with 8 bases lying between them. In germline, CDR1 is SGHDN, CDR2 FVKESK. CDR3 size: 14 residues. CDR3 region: CASSQAGLGNTIYF. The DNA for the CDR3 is TGTGCCAGCAGCCAAGCGGGGCTAGGAAACACCATATATTTT.

This CDR3 is CASSHPQKEQFF. The CDR3 coding sequence is TGCGCCAGCAGCCACCCACAGAAGGAGCAGTTCTTC. The rearrangement links TRBV4-1 to TRBJ2-1; D not resolved. Deletions cut 3 bases from V and 10 bases from J, with 10 bases between. This CDR3 spans 12 amino acids. In germline, CDR1 is MGHRA, CDR2 YSYEKL.

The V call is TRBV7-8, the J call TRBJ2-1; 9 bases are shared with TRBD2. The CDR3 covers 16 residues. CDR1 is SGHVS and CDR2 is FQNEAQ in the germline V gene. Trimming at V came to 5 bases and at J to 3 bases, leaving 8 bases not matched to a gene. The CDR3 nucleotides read TGTGCCAGCAGCGCGGAAGCGGGGGGCATCTACAATGAGCAGTTCTTC. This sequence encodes CASSAEAGGIYNEQFF. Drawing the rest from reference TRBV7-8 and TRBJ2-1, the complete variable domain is GAGVSQSPRYKVAKRGQDVALRCDPISGHVSLFWYQQALGQGPEFLTYFQNEAQLDKSGLPSDRFFAERPEGSVSTLKIQRTQQEDSAVYLCASSAEAGGIYNEQFFGPGTRLTVL.

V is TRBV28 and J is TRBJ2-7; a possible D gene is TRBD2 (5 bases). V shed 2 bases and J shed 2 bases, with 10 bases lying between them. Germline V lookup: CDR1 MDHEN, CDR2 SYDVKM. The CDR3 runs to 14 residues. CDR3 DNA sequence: TGTGCCAGCAGTTTAACGGGGTTTACCTACGAGCAGTACTTC. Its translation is CASSLTGFTYEQYF. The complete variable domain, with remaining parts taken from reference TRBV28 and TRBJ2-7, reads DVKVTQSSRYLVKRTGEKVFLECVQDMDHENMFWYRQDPGLGLRLIYFSYDVKMKEKGDIPEGYSVSREKKERFSLILESASTNQTSMYLCASSLTGFTYEQYFGPGTRLTVT.

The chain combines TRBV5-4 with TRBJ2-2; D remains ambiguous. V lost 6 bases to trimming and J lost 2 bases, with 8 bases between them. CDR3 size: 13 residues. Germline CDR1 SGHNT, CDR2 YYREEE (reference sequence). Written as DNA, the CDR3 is TGTGCCAGCATGCTCGTAAACACCGGGGAGCTGTTTTTT. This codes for CASMLVNTGELFF. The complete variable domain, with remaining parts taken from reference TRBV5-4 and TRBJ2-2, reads ETGVTQSPTHLIKTRGQQVTLRCSSQSGHNTVSWYQQALGQGPQFIFQYYREEENGRGNFPPRFSGLQFPNYSSELNVNALELDDSALYLCASMLVNTGELFFGEGSRLTVL.

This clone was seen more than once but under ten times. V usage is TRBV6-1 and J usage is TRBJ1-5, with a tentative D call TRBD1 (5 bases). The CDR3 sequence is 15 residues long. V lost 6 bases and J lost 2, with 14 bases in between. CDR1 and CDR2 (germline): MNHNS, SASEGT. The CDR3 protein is CASRDGADGNQPQHF. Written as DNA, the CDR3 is TGTGCCAGCAGGGACGGGGCAGACGGCAATCAGCCCCAGCATTTT.

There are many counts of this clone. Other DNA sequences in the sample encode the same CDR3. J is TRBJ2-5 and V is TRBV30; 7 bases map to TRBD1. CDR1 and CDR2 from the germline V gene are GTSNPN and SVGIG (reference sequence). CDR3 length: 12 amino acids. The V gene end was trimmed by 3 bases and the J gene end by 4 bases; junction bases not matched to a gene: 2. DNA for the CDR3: TGTGCCTGGAGAGGGGGCGCAGAGACCCAGTACTTC. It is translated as CAWRGGAETQYF.

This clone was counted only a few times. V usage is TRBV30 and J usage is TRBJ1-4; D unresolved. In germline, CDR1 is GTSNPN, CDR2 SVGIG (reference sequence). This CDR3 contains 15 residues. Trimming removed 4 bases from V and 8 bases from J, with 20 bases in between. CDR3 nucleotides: TGTGCCTGGACTAGTAAAGCTACCAGGAGCGAAAAACTGTTTTTT. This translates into CAWTSKATRSEKLFF.

The CDR3 sequence is CASSLGGGGGNYGYTF. Here the CDR3 DNA reads TGTGCCAGCAGCTTAGGGGGGGGCGGGGGAAACTATGGCTACACCTTC. The V call is TRBV7-6, the J call TRBJ1-2; the D gene is possibly TRBD1 (6 bases). The V gene's germline CDR1 is SGHVS and CDR2 FNYEAQ. The CDR3 totals 16 residues. The V and J ends lost 1 base and 2 bases respectively, with 14 bases between them.

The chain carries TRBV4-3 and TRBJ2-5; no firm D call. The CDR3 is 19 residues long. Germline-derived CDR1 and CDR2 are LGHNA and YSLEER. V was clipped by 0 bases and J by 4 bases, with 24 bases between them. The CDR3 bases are TGCGCCAGCAGCCAAGACCTCCCAACCTGGAGTCGGTATGGAGAGACCCAGTACTTC. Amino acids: CASSQDLPTWSRYGETQYF.

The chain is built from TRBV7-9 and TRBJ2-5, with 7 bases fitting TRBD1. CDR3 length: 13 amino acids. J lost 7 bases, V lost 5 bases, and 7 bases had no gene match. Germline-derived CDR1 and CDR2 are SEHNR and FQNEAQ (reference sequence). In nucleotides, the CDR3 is TGTGCCAGCAGCCAAGACAGGGACGGGACCCAGTACTTC. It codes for CASSQDRDGTQYF.

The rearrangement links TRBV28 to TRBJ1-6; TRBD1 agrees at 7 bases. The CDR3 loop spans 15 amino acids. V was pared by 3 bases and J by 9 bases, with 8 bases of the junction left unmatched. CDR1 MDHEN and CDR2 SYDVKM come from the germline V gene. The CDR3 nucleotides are TGTGCCAGCAGTTTGGGGACAGATTCCTCTTCACCCCTCCACTTT. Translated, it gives CASSLGTDSSSPLHF.

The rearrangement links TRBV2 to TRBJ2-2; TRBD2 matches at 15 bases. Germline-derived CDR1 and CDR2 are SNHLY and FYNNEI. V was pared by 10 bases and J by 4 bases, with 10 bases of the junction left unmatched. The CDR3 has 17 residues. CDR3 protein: CATPGTSGGRGTGELFF. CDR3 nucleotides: TGTGCCACCCCAGGGACTAGCGGGGGGCGTGGCACCGGGGAGCTGTTTTTT.

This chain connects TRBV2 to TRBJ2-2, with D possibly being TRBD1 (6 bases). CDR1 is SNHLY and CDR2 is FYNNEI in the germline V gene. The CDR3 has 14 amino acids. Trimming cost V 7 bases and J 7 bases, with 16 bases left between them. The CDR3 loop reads CASTPNREFGELFF. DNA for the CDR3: TGTGCCAGCACCCCAAACAGGGAATTCGGGGAGCTGTTTTTT.

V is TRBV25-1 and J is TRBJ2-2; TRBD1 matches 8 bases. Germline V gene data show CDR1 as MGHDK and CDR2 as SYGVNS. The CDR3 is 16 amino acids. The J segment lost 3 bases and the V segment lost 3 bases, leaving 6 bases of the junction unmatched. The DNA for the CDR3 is TGTGCCAGCAGTGATGCGGCAGGGGGCGACACCGGGGAGCTGTTTTTT. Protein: CASSDAAGGDTGELFF.

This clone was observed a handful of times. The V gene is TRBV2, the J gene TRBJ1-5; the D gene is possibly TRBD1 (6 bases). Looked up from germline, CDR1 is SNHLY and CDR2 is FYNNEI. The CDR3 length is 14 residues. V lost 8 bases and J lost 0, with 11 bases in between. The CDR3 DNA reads TGTGCCAGCGCCGGGACAAATAGCAATCAGCCCCAGCATTTT. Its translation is CASAGTNSNQPQHF.

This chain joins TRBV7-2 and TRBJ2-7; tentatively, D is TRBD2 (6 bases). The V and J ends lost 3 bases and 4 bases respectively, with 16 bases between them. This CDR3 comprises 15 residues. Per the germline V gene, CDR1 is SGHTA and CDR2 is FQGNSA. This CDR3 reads CASSFGGVSRYEQYF. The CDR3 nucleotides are TGTGCCAGCAGCTTTGGAGGGGTTAGTCGTTACGAGCAGTACTTC. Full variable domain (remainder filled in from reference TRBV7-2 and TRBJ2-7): GAGVSQSPSNKVTEKGKDVELRCDPISGHTALYWYRQSLGQGLEFLIYFQGNSAPDKSGLPSDRFSAERTGGSVSTLTIQRTQQEDSAVYLCASSFGGVSRYEQYFGPGTRLTVT.

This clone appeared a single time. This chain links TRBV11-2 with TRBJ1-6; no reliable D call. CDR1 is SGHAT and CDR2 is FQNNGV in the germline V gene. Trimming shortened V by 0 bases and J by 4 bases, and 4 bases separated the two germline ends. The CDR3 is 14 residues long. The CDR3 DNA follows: TGTGCCAGCAGCTTAGAAGGGTATAATTCACCCCTCCACTTT. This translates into CASSLEGYNSPLHF.

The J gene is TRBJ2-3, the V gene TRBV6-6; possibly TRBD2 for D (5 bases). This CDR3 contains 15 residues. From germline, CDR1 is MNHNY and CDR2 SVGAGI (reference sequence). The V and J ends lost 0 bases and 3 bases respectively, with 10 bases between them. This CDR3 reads CASSYSLAGTDTQYF. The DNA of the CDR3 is TGTGCCAGCAGTTACTCCCTAGCTGGGACAGATACGCAGTATTTT.

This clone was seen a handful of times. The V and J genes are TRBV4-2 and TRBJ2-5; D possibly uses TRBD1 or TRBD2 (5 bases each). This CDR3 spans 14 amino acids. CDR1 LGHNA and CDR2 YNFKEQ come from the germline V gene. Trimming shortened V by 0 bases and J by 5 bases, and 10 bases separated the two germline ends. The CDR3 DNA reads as TGTGCCAGCAGCCAAGATAGGGGCGGGGAGACCCAGTACTTC. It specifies CASSQDRGGETQYF.

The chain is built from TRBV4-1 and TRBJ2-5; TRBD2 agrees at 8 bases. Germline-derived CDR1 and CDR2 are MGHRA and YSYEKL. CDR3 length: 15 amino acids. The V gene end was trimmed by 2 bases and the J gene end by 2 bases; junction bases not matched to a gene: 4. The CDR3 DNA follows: TGCGCCAGCAGCCAACGGGAGGGATATCAAGAGACCCAGTACTTC. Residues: CASSQREGYQETQYF.

The chain's CDR3 is CSVGSGDGYTF. The CDR3 nucleotides are TGCAGTGTCGGATCAGGGGATGGCTACACCTTC. V usage is TRBV20-1 and J usage is TRBJ1-2; a weak D match, TRBD1 (6 bases). Trimming took 7 bases from V and 6 from J, leaving 12 bases between them. The CDR3 is made up of 11 amino acids. Germline V gene sequence: CDR1 DFQATT, CDR2 SNEGSKA (reference sequence).

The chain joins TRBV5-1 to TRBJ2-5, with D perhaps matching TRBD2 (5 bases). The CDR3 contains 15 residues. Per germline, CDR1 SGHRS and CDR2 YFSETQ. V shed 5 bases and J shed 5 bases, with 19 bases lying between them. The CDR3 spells CASSDPRAPSETQYF. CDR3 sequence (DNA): TGCGCCAGCAGTGATCCGAGGGCCCCAAGCGAGACCCAGTACTTC.

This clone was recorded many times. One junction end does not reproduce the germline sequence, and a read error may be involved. The CDR3 loop reads CASSSNRGSQETQYF. The CDR3 DNA is TGTGCTAGCAGCTCAAACCGGGGTTCGCAAGAGACCCAGTACTTC. The J gene is TRBJ2-5, the V gene TRBV7-7; D is perhaps TRBD2 (5 bases). Looked up from germline, CDR1 is SSHAT and CDR2 is FNYEAQ (reference sequence). The CDR3 runs 15 residues. Together with reference TRBV7-7 and TRBJ2-5, the CDR3 gives the full variable domain: GAGVSQSPRYKVTKRGQDVTLRCDPISSHATLYWYQQALGQGPEFLTYFNYEAQPDKSGLPSDRFSAERPEGSISTLTIQRTEQRDSAMYRCASSSNRGSQETQYFGPGTRLLVL.

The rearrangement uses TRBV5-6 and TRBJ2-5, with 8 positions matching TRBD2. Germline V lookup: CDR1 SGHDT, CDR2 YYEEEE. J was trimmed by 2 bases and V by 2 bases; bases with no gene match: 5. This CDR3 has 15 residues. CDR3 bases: TGTGCCAGCAGCTTATTGGCGGGAGGACAAGAGACCCAGTACTTC. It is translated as CASSLLAGGQETQYF.

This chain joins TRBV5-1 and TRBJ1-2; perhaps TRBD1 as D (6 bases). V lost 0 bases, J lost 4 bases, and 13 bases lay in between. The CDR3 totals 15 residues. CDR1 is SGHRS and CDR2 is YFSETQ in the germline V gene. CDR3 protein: CASSLAEGTPYGYTF. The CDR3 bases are TGCGCCAGCAGCTTGGCGGAGGGGACACCCTATGGCTACACCTTC.

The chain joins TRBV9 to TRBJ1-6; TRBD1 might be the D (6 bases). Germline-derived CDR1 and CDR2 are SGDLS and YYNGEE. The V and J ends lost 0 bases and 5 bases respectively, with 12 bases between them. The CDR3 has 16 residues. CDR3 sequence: CASSVGLGDNNSPLHF. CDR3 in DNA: TGTGCCAGCAGCGTAGGCTTGGGGGACAATAATTCACCCCTCCACTTT.

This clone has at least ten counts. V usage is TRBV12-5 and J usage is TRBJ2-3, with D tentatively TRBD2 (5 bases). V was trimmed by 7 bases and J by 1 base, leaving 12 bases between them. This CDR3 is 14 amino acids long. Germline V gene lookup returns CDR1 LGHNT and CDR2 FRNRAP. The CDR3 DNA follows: TGTGCTAGTGTTCAGGACTGGGGCACAGATACGCAGTATTTT. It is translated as CASVQDWGTDTQYF.

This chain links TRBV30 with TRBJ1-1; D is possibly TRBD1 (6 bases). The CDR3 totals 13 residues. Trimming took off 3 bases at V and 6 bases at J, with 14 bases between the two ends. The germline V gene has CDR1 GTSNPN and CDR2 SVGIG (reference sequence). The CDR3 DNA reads TGTGCCTGGAGAATCAGGGGTTCGGCTGAAGCTTTCTTT. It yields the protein CAWRIRGSAEAFF.

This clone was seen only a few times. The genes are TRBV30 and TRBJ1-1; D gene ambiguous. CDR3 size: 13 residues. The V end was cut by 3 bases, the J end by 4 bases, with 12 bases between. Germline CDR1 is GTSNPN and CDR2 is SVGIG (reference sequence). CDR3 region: CAWSPDVGTEAFF. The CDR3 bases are TGTGCCTGGAGCCCCGATGTGGGCACTGAAGCTTTCTTT.